A single T cell receptor beta chain is shown here with its context. The target antigen is unknown. With 4 bases removed from V and 2 bases from J, the gap between germline ends came to 24 bases. CDR3 length equals 18 residues. The germline gives CDR1 SGDLS, CDR2 YYNGEE. TCRalpha and TCRbeta libraries used 5'RACE with constant-segment primers and UMIs. TCRdb re-analysed the 5' RACE reads in MiXCR, keeping a single row per CDR3 protein. The sample has a few hundred thousand distinct CDR3 sequences, around 20% seen once; the top ten hold under 25%. The sample originates from a study of T-cell memory formation after mild COVID-19. About the research overall: Each donor largely had its own TCR clusters.

Study-wide points: Of the contracting clones, CD4+ ones lay mainly in CM and EM, and CD8+ ones in EMRA. CD4/CD8 balance held among clones contracting day 15 to 85, and later expanders leaned CD4+.

Sequencing input: PBMCs or a T cell subset sorted from them (not recorded which). This sequence originates from a man aged 18 to 29 who had mild COVID-19 (a few samples of this study predate the infection). Cell type and time point are not known. V is TRBV9 and J is TRBJ2-5; D might be TRBD2 (7 bases). The CDR3 spells CASSKGGGATMPQETQYF. The CDR3 DNA follows: TGTGCCAGCAGCAAAGGAGGGGGGGCTACTATGCCACAAGAGACCCAGTACTTC. Combining the CDR3 with reference TRBV9 and TRBJ2-5 gives the whole variable domain DSGVTQTPKHLITATGQRVTLRCSPRSGDLSVYWYQQSLDQGLQFLIQYYNGEERAKGNILERFSAQQFPDLHSELNLSSLELGDSALYFCASSKGGGATMPQETQYFGPGTRLLVL.